The 21 T cell receptor beta chains in this list originate from one sample, sequenced in a study of beta chain features in type 1 diabetes. As every portion of the isolated RNA was reverse transcribed, the sequencing read expressed TCRB transcripts. Sequencing used immunoSEQ multiplex PCR; TCRdb keeps in-frame clones, though not all of them. The table has about 150,000 clones, 11% seen once; the top ten hold approximately 2%. Sequenced input: central memory CD4+ T cells from blood. Every receptor here comes from a man between 18 and 29 years old in good health.

The V gene is TRBV28, the J gene TRBJ2-1; a possible D gene is TRBD2 (6 bases). CDR3 length: 17 amino acids. CDR1 MDHEN and CDR2 SYDVKM come from the germline V gene. V lost 7 bases, J lost 3 bases, and 22 bases lay in between. CDR3 DNA: TGTGCCAGCACCCCAGCCCGGGGGAGACCCAGCTACAATGAGCAGTTCTTC. Translation: CASTPARGRPSYNEQFF.

This clone was counted a few times. V and J are TRBV9 and TRBJ1-2; TRBD1 is a possible D gene (5 bases). The CDR3 loop spans 14 amino acids. The V gene lost 1 base and the J gene lost 3 bases, with 10 bases spanning the gap. The V gene's germline CDR1 is SGDLS and CDR2 YYNGEE. The CDR3 DNA reads as TGTGCCAGCAGCGTACGGGCACAGGACTATGGCTACACCTTC. Translation gives CASSVRAQDYGYTF.

This clone was seen only a few times. The chain couples TRBV29-1 to TRBJ1-2; no reliable D call. Germline loops: CDR1 SQVTM, CDR2 ANQGSEA. V lost 3 bases, J lost 1 base, and 9 bases lay in between. The CDR3 spans 13 residues. The DNA for the CDR3 is TGCAGCGTTGATCAGGCACTTAACTATGGCTACACCTTC. It yields the protein CSVDQALNYGYTF.

The V gene is TRBV6-5, the J gene TRBJ2-6, with D unresolved. Germline CDR1 reads MNHEY; CDR2 reads SVGAGI. The CDR3 loop spans 15 amino acids. V lost 5 bases, J lost 0 bases, and 8 bases lay in between. For the CDR3, the DNA is TGTGCCAGCAGTAGGCCGTCCTCTGGGGCCAACGTCCTGACTTTC. It codes for CASSRPSSGANVLTF.

This clone was seen more than once but under ten times. The CDR3 region has the DNA TGTGCCAGCAGCATGGGACTAGCGGAAGAGACCCAGTACTTC. Translation gives CASSMGLAEETQYF. The V and J genes are TRBV9 and TRBJ2-5; 11 bases agree with TRBD2. The V and J ends lost 4 bases and 3 bases, in that order; junction bases with no gene match: 2. The CDR3 consists of 14 residues. Germline CDR1 and CDR2: SGDLS and YYNGEE.

The sample holds a few counts of this clone. The chain is built from TRBV29-1 and TRBJ1-1, with 7 bases matching TRBD1. Germline V lookup: CDR1 SQVTM, CDR2 ANQGSEA. The CDR3 covers 12 residues. The V segment lost 6 bases and the J segment 1 base; nucleotides outside the gene matches: 2. The CDR3 sequence: CSVGQSNTEAFF. The DNA of the CDR3 is TGCAGCGTGGGACAGTCGAACACTGAAGCTTTCTTT. Complete variable domain (other parts from reference TRBV29-1 and TRBJ1-1): SAVISQKPSRDICQRGTSLTIQCQVDSQVTMMFWYRQQPGQSLTLIATANQGSEATYESGFVIDKFPISRPNLTFSTLTVSNMSPEDSSIYLCSVGQSNTEAFFGQGTRLTVV.

The V gene is TRBV5-1, the J gene TRBJ1-6; D perhaps matches TRBD1 (5 bases). Germline CDR1 reads SGHRS; CDR2 reads YFSETQ. The CDR3 sequence is 13 residues long. Trimming stripped 3 bases from V and 7 bases from J, with 8 bases between. The CDR3 nucleotides are TGCGCCAGCAGCTCGGGGGAAAATTCACCCCTCCACTTT. Residues: CASSSGENSPLHF.

Many counts were recorded for this clone. CDR3 nucleotides: TGTGCCAGCAGTTTGGCGAACAAGGTCAACGAGCAGTACTTC. Its protein is CASSLANKVNEQYF. The chain combines TRBV28 with TRBJ2-7; D ambiguous. V was clipped by 3 bases and J by 5 bases, with 14 bases between them. The CDR3 runs 14 residues. Per the germline V gene, CDR1 is MDHEN and CDR2 is SYDVKM. The entire variable domain, with the rest obtained from reference TRBV28 and TRBJ2-7, is as follows: DVKVTQSSRYLVKRTGEKVFLECVQDMDHENMFWYRQDPGLGLRLIYFSYDVKMKEKGDIPEGYSVSREKKERFSLILESASTNQTSMYLCASSLANKVNEQYFGPGTRLTVT.

The chain is built from TRBV4-3 and TRBJ2-7, with D perhaps matching TRBD2 (6 bases). Germline CDR1 reads LGHNA; CDR2 reads YSLEER. The CDR3 spans 15 residues. V lost 0 bases and J 2 bases, leaving 11 bases between the germline ends. CDR3 in amino acids: CASSQDRRGAYEQYF. As DNA, the CDR3 is TGCGCCAGCAGCCAAGATCGACGCGGGGCCTACGAGCAGTACTTC.

This clone was detected a few times. V is TRBV7-3 and J is TRBJ2-2; tentatively, D is TRBD1 or TRBD2 (5 bases each). Trimming took 6 bases from V and 0 from J, leaving 17 bases between them. CDR3 length equals 17 residues. Germline-derived CDR1 and CDR2 are SGHTA and FQGTGA. The DNA for the CDR3 is TGTGCCAGCAGTCCCGGGGCGAGAGGATCGAACACCGGGGAGCTGTTTTTT. Its translation: CASSPGARGSNTGELFF.

This clone came up a few times. The CDR3 DNA reads as TGTGCCAGCACCACAGGCAGGGTTGGAGATACGCAGTATTTT. Translation gives CASTTGRVGDTQYF. The chain combines TRBV6-6 with TRBJ2-3, with D perhaps TRBD1 (5 bases). Looked up from germline, CDR1 is MNHNY and CDR2 is SVGAGI (reference sequence). The V and J ends lost 7 bases and 5 bases respectively, with 16 bases between them. The CDR3 is made up of 14 amino acids.

This clone was seen more than once but under ten times. Other DNA sequences in the same sample also yield this CDR3. This sequence joins TRBV11-1 and TRBJ2-5, with 9 bases lining up with TRBD1. This CDR3 spans 13 amino acids. The V and J ends lost 5 bases and 5 bases, in that order; junction bases with no gene match: 3. Germline V lookup: CDR1 SGHAT, CDR2 FQDESV (reference sequence). As DNA, the CDR3 is TGTGCCAGCAGCCGGGACAGGGAGGAGACCCAGTACTTC. Protein: CASSRDREETQYF.

In its sample, this clone was seen a few times. This chain joins TRBV10-3 and TRBJ2-5; D may correspond to TRBD1 or TRBD2 (5 bases each). In germline, CDR1 is ENHRY, CDR2 SYGVKD. Trimming pared 8 bases from V and 0 bases from J, leaving 7 bases between. The CDR3 is 12 residues long. As DNA, the CDR3 is TGTGCCATCGGGGGAAACCAAGAGACCCAGTACTTC. This gives the protein CAIGGNQETQYF.

This clone was seen at least ten times. The chain carries TRBV9 and TRBJ1-6, with TRBD1 identical over 9 bases. V lost 4 bases to trimming and J lost 7 bases; unmatched junction nucleotides: 6. The V gene's germline CDR1 is SGDLS and CDR2 YYNGEE. CDR3 length equals 15 residues. The CDR3 loop reads CASSTTGGVNSPLHF. DNA of the CDR3: TGTGCCAGCAGCACCACAGGGGGCGTCAATTCACCCCTCCACTTT.

This clone was counted only a few times. The chain uses TRBV6-6 and TRBJ2-7, with 9 bases lining up with TRBD1. Germline lookup yields CDR1 MNHNY and CDR2 SVGAGI (reference sequence). After removal of 5 bases from V and 2 bases from J, the junction contained 7 bases not matched to a gene. This CDR3 comprises 15 residues. The CDR3 nucleotides are TGTGCCAGCAGTACGCGGGACAGGGAACCCTACGAGCAGTACTTC. Translated, it gives CASSTRDREPYEQYF.

Details on this clone: Other DNA sequences within the sample encode an identical CDR3. V and J are TRBV30 and TRBJ1-1; TRBD1 matches 7 bases. The germline V gene encodes CDR1 GTSNPN and CDR2 SVGIG (reference sequence). This CDR3 is built from 13 residues. Trimming removed 1 base from V and 1 base from J; junction bases left unmatched: 0. CDR3 sequence (DNA): TGTGCCTGGAGTGGGACAGGGAACACTGAAGCTTTCTTT. Amino acids: CAWSGTGNTEAFF.

This clone turned up a few times. The V gene is TRBV4-2, the J gene TRBJ2-7; D is ambiguous. Germline V gene sequence: CDR1 LGHNA, CDR2 YNFKEQ. The CDR3 is made up of 14 amino acids. Trimming took 0 bases from V and 0 from J, leaving 6 bases between them. The chain's CDR3 is CASSQERVSYEQYF. The CDR3 nucleotides are TGTGCCAGCAGCCAAGAACGCGTCTCCTACGAGCAGTACTTC.

This clone has more than one count but fewer than ten. The chain links TRBV4-3 to TRBJ2-3; a possible D gene is TRBD2 (6 bases). Germline V gene data show CDR1 as LGHNA and CDR2 as YSLEER. This CDR3 contains 16 residues. The V end lost 2 bases, the J end lost 2 bases, and 14 bases lay between the germline ends. This chain's CDR3 is CASSQRREQITDTQYF. CDR3 bases: TGCGCCAGCAGCCAACGGAGGGAGCAGATCACAGATACGCAGTATTTT.

There are a few counts of this clone. This chain links TRBV19 with TRBJ1-1; unclear D gene. This CDR3 contains 12 residues. Germline CDR1 reads LNHDA; CDR2 reads SQIVND (reference sequence). V shed 5 bases and J shed 6 bases, with 10 bases lying between them. CDR3 nucleotides: TGTGCCAGTAGTCTACGACGGGCTGAAGCTTTCTTT. Protein product: CASSLRRAEAFF.

This clone has at least ten counts. V is TRBV7-2 and J is TRBJ1-6; 9 bases align to TRBD1. The CDR3 extends over 15 amino acids. Germline V gives CDR1 SGHTA, CDR2 FQGNSA. With V trimmed by 5 bases and J by 6 bases, 5 bases remained unmatched. CDR3 sequence (DNA): TGTGCCAGCAGCGCGGACAGGGGTCTTAATTCACCCCTCCACTTT. Translation: CASSADRGLNSPLHF.

This clone was seen a few times. The rearrangement joins TRBV7-2 to TRBJ2-7, with 8 bases identical to TRBD1. The length of the CDR3 is 16 residues. Unmatched junction bases numbered 9, after V lost 4 bases and J lost 1 base. CDR1 SGHTA and CDR2 FQGNSA come from the germline V gene. CDR3 bases: TGTGCCAGCAGCTCGCCGCCGGACAGGGTGTCCTACGAGCAGTACTTC. It yields the protein CASSSPPDRVSYEQYF. The variable domain in full, completed from reference TRBV7-2 and TRBJ2-7, reads GAGVSQSPSNKVTEKGKDVELRCDPISGHTALYWYRQSLGQGLEFLIYFQGNSAPDKSGLPSDRFSAERTGGSVSTLTIQRTQQEDSAVYLCASSSPPDRVSYEQYFGPGTRLTVT.